This record looks at one TCR beta chain sequence and its context. Its matching antigen is unknown. The data derive from a study of T cell responses to AZD1222 COVID-19 vaccine. The study's findings and limits: Spike-specific TCR depth and breadth grew after two AZD1222 doses. A mostly white British donor set with more females was recruited, and clonal diversity was possibly underestimated. Repertoires were obtained solely post-peak T cell response.

Clones were read by immunoSEQ multiplex PCR, and TCRdb kept only the in-frame ones, dropping some. The sample lists 140,000 to 150,000 clones, approximately 93% occurring once. The length of the CDR3 is 16 residues. Trimming cost V 3 bases and J 4 bases; bases outside gene matches: 4. Germline V gene data show CDR1 as GTSNPN and CDR2 as SVGIG (reference sequence). The genes are TRBV30 and TRBJ2-3, with 16 bases that match TRBD2. This TCR came from an adult in good health. The input for sequencing was peripheral blood, taken on day 0 of AZD1222 vaccination. As DNA, the CDR3 is TGTGCCTGGAGACCGGGACTAGCGGGAGGGGCAGATACGCAGTATTTT. Its translation is CAWRPGLAGGADTQYF.